This entry is about one TCR beta chain. Its recognized antigen is unknown. It has no much larger one-base neighbor in the sample; base qualities were not kept. The protocol used for the library was RT-PCR. The run used an Illumina HiSeq 2500. TCRdb itself trimmed the public reads at Q25 with fastp, ran MiXCR and retained productive beta chains. Under each unique CDR3 protein, matching rows form one entry showing the most common genes and DNA. A total of some 540,000 distinct CDR3 sequences appear in this sample, roughly 25% of them only once. The ten largest clones capture about 2.8% of the sample. These data belong to a study of response to subunit inactivated influenza vaccine (dated by TCRdb to the late 2010s). Study-level background: Deep quantitative profiling of the T cell receptor repertoire was used in the study to follow responses to a trivalent subunit inactivated influenza vaccine.

Findings and caveats that apply to the study as a whole: The authors suggested that each seasonal influenza vaccination may recruit only a limited number of new T cells.

For CDR1 and CDR2, the germline V gene lists SGHRS and YFSETQ. Between the V and J ends, shortened by 7 bases and 6 bases respectively, the junction contains 13 bases. Inclusive of the bounding cysteine and phenylalanine, the CDR3 is 13 residues long. Left in the record is the CDR3 DNA by itself, 39 bases read in frame from the first base. These data also featured in a second study, about T cells expressing NK-cell markers. The second study's authors report: TCR beta cDNA libraries were made by 5'RACE template switching that added a universal primer site and unique molecular identifiers. Three sorted T-cell subsets (CD3+CD56+NKG2C+, CD3+CD56+NKG2C- and CD3+CD56-NKG2C+) from 8 or 9 donors had their TCR beta-chain repertoires profiled. Seven of the eight sequenced donors were HCMV-seropositive and one was HCMV-seronegative. To restrict sorting to alphabetaTCR-expressing T cells, an anti-gammadeltaTCR antibody was added in several experiments. In roughly 6 donors, the dominant CD3+CD56+NKG2C+ clonotypes were among the top 10 CD8+ clonotypes and accounted for about 1.0-7.5% of CD8+ T cells. Those dominant clonotypes were again the most abundant among CD3+CD56-NKG2C+ cells in four donors, at about 25-65%. Whether the expanded NKG2C-expressing T cell clones were specific for HCMV antigens was left unclear. All eight donors whose samples were sequenced were randomly selected healthy volunteers, three of them men and five women. HCMV serostatus was determined by detecting HCMV-specific IgG in serum with a commercial ELISA kit. Ficoll density gradient centrifugation was used to isolate peripheral blood mononuclear cells from blood. Magnetic immunoseparation with Miltenyi isolation kits was used to isolate CD4+ and CD8+ T cells from PBMC. Priming for cDNA synthesis came from the TCR beta constant segment, and two successive PCR amplification steps followed. Libraries were sequenced as 2 x 150 bp reads on Illumina HiSeq 2000/2500, MiSeq or NextSeq. Reads were demultiplexed and grouped by UMI with MIGEC, and clonotypes were assembled and quantified with MiTCR. To remove erroneous sequences, TCR cDNA sequences were retained only when supported by two or more reads. The tcR package was used for downstream repertoire analysis, with clonotypes matched between fractions based on CDR3 nucleotide sequence plus V segment. VDJmatch was used to annotate antigen specificity against VDJdb, with one amino acid substitution in CDR3 permitted.

Here the chain combines TRBV5-1 and TRBJ1-4, with TRBD1 tentatively as D gene (5 bases match). This clonotype was sampled from a man aged 50-59 years who received an inactivated influenza vaccine. Donor details come from another sample of the same person, matched by shared clones. This material consisted of CD4+ T cells sorted from PBMCs, taken roughly 13 days after vaccination. CDR3 region: CASAPPGDEKLFF. The nucleotide sequence reads as follows: TGCGCCAGCGCGCCCCCGGGGGATGAAAAACTGTTTTTT.